Below are 23 T cell receptor beta chains sequenced from a single sample in a study of CD8 T cells in ankylosing spondylitis. These receptors' targets are unknown. TCRdb re-derived calls from the 5' RACE reads in MiXCR, one entry per CDR3 protein. The sample consists of about 840,000 distinct CDR3 sequences, 10% to 15% of them appearing once. Study-wide results and caveats: Characteristic of ankylosing spondylitis blood, it appeared, was a TCR beta motif comprising about eight highly homologous variants.

The material sequenced was blood, either unsorted or a sorted T cell fraction (not recorded which). The receptors stem from a male donor with ankylosing spondylitis.

The gene calls are TRBV20-1 and TRBJ2-7, with 9 positions matching TRBD2. Germline V gene sequence: CDR1 DFQATT, CDR2 SNEGSKA (reference sequence). The CDR3 length is 14 residues. With 6 bases clipped from V and 4 bases from J, the junction kept 10 bases outside the gene matches. In nucleotides, the CDR3 is TGCAGTGCGGGGCAGGCGGGAGGGTTTTACGAGCAGTACTTC. This sequence encodes CSAGQAGGFYEQYF.

This clonotype showed up many times. The chain employs TRBV29-1 and TRBJ1-2, with D perhaps TRBD1 (6 bases). The CDR3 covers 14 residues. CDR1 is SQVTM and CDR2 is ANQGSEA in the germline V gene. Trimming removed 4 bases from V and 4 bases from J, with 16 bases in between. CDR3 amino acids: CSVVRGGLGYGYTF. CDR3 nucleotides: TGCAGCGTTGTTAGGGGGGGTTTGGGCTATGGCTACACCTTC.

This clonotype was seen many times. The chain has TRBV12-3 or TRBV12-4 and TRBJ1-5, with 7 nucleotides matching TRBD1. The CDR3 is 13 amino acids. The J segment lost 6 bases and the V segment lost 4 bases, leaving 3 bases of the junction unmatched. The CDR3, as DNA: TGTGCCAGCAGTTCAGGGGGTGTTCAGCCCCAGCATTTT. Its protein product is CASSSGGVQPQHF.

This clonotype was found many times. The genes are TRBV7-2 and TRBJ2-7; either TRBD1 or TRBD2 may supply D (6 bases each). From germline, CDR1 is SGHTA and CDR2 FQGNSA. The CDR3 has 16 residues. Trimming removed 4 bases at V and 2 bases at J, with 18 bases between. For the CDR3, the DNA is TGTGCCAGCAGCTATGTAGGGTGGGGGGACACCTACGAGCAGTACTTC. Translation: CASSYVGWGDTYEQYF.

This clonotype has a handful of counts. The chain carries TRBV5-1 and TRBJ2-5, with TRBD1 as a possible D gene (6 bases). This CDR3 comprises 16 residues. The germline gives CDR1 SGHRS, CDR2 YFSETQ. Trimming left V 3 bases short and J 3 bases short, with 18 bases between. In DNA form, the CDR3 reads TGCGCCAGCAGCTCCCAGGGGAGAGGTTTAGAAGAGACCCAGTACTTC. It is translated as CASSSQGRGLEETQYF.

This clonotype was found many times. The V and J genes are TRBV20-1 and TRBJ2-7; 7 bases are a match to TRBD2. J gave up 5 bases and V 6 bases, and 7 bases lay outside the gene matches. Germline V CDR1 and CDR2: DFQATT, SNEGSKA (reference sequence). The CDR3 loop spans 12 amino acids. The CDR3 reads CSAGLDHHEQYF. The DNA of the CDR3 is TGCAGTGCCGGACTAGATCACCACGAGCAGTACTTC.

The chain combines TRBV5-1 with TRBJ2-1, with 7 bases lining up with TRBD1. V shed 3 bases and J 7 bases; nucleotides not matched to a gene: 10. Germline-derived CDR1 and CDR2 are SGHRS and YFSETQ. The CDR3 has 15 amino acids. In DNA, the CDR3 is TGCGCCAGCAGCTGGTGGGACAGCCAGCAAAATGAGCAGTTCTTC. It translates to CASSWWDSQQNEQFF. The complete variable domain, with remaining parts taken from reference TRBV5-1 and TRBJ2-1, reads KAGVTQTPRYLIKTRGQQVTLSCSPISGHRSVSWYQQTPGQGLQFLFEYFSETQRNKGNFPGRFSGRQFSNSRSEMNVSTLELGDSALYLCASSWWDSQQNEQFFGPGTRLTVL.

This sequence joins TRBV7-6 and TRBJ2-2, with 8 bases identical to TRBD1. This CDR3 is 16 amino acids long. The germline V gene has CDR1 SGHVS and CDR2 FNYEAQ. V trimming: 4 bases; J trimming: 3 bases; junction bases outside the gene matches: 7. The CDR3, as DNA: TGTGCCAGCAGCTCGTGGACAGGGTTTGACACCGGGGAGCTGTTTTTT. Amino acids: CASSSWTGFDTGELFF.

This sequence joins TRBV5-6 and TRBJ1-2; D not certain. CDR1 is SGHDT, CDR2 YYEEEE, per germline. The CDR3 is 17 amino acids. The V end was cut by 4 bases, the J end by 4 bases, with 23 bases between. The CDR3 sequence is CASSRTGWDTDFYGYTF. In nucleotides, the CDR3 is TGTGCCAGCAGCCGTACGGGATGGGATACTGATTTCTATGGCTACACCTTC.

This clonotype showed up just a few times. This chain links TRBV2 with TRBJ2-1, with unresolved D. This CDR3 has 13 amino acids. V was shortened by 2 bases and J by 3 bases, with 5 bases between the two germline ends. CDR1 and CDR2 from the germline V gene are SNHLY and FYNNEI. The CDR3 DNA sequence: TGTGCCAGCAGTGAAAACATCTACAATGAGCAGTTCTTC. Residues: CASSENIYNEQFF.

This clonotype was counted a few times. The J gene is TRBJ2-7, the V gene TRBV7-3, with D hard to call. The CDR3 loop spans 14 amino acids. Between the trimmed V and J ends, which lost 1 base and 0 bases, there was a span of 7 bases. CDR1 and CDR2 from the germline V gene are SGHTA and FQGTGA. The chain's CDR3 is CASSLIPDSYEQYF. The CDR3 nucleotides read TGTGCCAGCAGCTTAATCCCAGACTCCTACGAGCAGTACTTC.

Regarding this clonotype: The junction and the germline gene differ at one end; a read error may be behind it. The chain joins TRBV20-1 to TRBJ2-3; D might be TRBD1 or TRBD2, each matching 7 bases. The CDR3 covers 16 residues. Germline CDR1 is DFQATT and CDR2 is SNEGSKA (reference sequence). CDR3 DNA: TGCAGTGCTGGAGACCCGCGGGGAGGGGGCGAAGATACGCAGTATTTT. As protein: CSAGDPRGGGEDTQYF.

This clonotype was recorded at least ten times. One end of the junction fails to match germline, which may point to a read error. The chain uses TRBV7-7 and TRBJ2-3; no definite D call. Germline CDR1 SSHAT, CDR2 FNYEAQ (reference sequence). CDR3 length: 13 residues. CDR3 region: CASSLVGSDTQYF. CDR3 coding DNA: TGTGCTAGCAGCTTAGTAGGGTCAGATACGCAGTATTTT.

The chain carries TRBV24-1 and TRBJ2-2, with D tentatively TRBD1 (6 bases). Trimming cost V 1 base and J 1 base, with 9 bases left between them. This CDR3 region has 16 residues. Germline CDR1 and CDR2: KGHDR and SFDVKD. Here the CDR3 DNA reads TGTGCCACCAGTGATTTCCCAGGGGAGAACACCGGGGAGCTGTTTTTT. This encodes CATSDFPGENTGELFF.

This clonotype has a count of ten or more. The chain employs TRBV5-1 and TRBJ2-7; no definite D call. CDR1 SGHRS and CDR2 YFSETQ come from the germline V gene. Trimming took 4 bases from V and 0 from J, leaving 8 bases between them. The CDR3 extends over 13 amino acids. Here the CDR3 reads CASSQRSSYEQYF. As DNA, the CDR3 is TGCGCCAGCAGCCAGAGGAGCTCCTACGAGCAGTACTTC.

This clonotype showed up many times. The chain is built from TRBV5-6 and TRBJ2-1; 8 bases agree with TRBD2. The CDR3 loop spans 13 amino acids. Germline V gene data show CDR1 as SGHDT and CDR2 as YYEEEE. J lost 9 bases, V lost 6 bases, and 8 bases had no gene match. CDR3 DNA: TGTGCCAGCACCCTCGGACTAGCTGCTGAGCAGTTCTTC. It codes for CASTLGLAAEQFF.

The chain couples TRBV20-1 to TRBJ2-7, with 9 bases that match TRBD2. J lost 6 bases, V lost 3 bases, and 9 bases had no gene match. Germline V lookup: CDR1 DFQATT, CDR2 SNEGSKA (reference sequence). CDR3 length: 14 residues. This CDR3 reads CSASALSGSGEQYF. Here the CDR3 DNA reads TGCAGTGCTAGCGCGCTTAGCGGGAGCGGCGAGCAGTACTTC.

This clonotype was detected many times. The rearrangement links TRBV11-2 to TRBJ2-5; the D is unclear. This CDR3 comprises 18 residues. V was shortened by 0 bases and J by 0 bases, with 17 bases between the two germline ends. Germline values: CDR1 SGHAT, CDR2 FQNNGV. The CDR3 nucleotides are TGTGCCAGCAGCTTAGACGTACGGGCTACTCCGTACCAAGAGACCCAGTACTTC. Translated: CASSLDVRATPYQETQYF.

This clonotype came up a few times. V and J are TRBV20-1 and TRBJ1-1, with 7 bases matching TRBD1. From germline, CDR1 is DFQATT and CDR2 SNEGSKA (reference sequence). The CDR3 covers 13 residues. V shed 3 bases, J shed 3 bases, and the junction held 4 bases outside the gene matches. CDR3 in amino acids: CSASTGADTEAFF. The CDR3 nucleotides read TGCAGTGCTAGTACAGGGGCGGACACTGAAGCTTTCTTT.

This clonotype showed up many times. The chain combines TRBV10-3 with TRBJ1-5, with D unresolved. In germline, CDR1 is ENHRY, CDR2 SYGVKD. The CDR3 extends over 13 amino acids. The germline V and J ends were trimmed by 4 bases and 5 bases, with 9 bases remaining between them. CDR3 sequence (DNA): TGTGCCATCAGTGCGAGGAGGGATCAGCCCCAGCATTTT. As protein: CAISARRDQPQHF.

V usage is TRBV20-1 and J usage is TRBJ2-4; D may match TRBD1 or TRBD2 (6 bases each). CDR1 is DFQATT and CDR2 is SNEGSKA in the germline V gene (reference sequence). This CDR3 contains 16 residues. Trimming took 0 bases from V and 0 from J, leaving 12 bases between them. CDR3 sequence reads: CSARDRGRGAKNIQYF. CDR3 nucleotide sequence: TGCAGTGCTAGAGATCGGGGGCGGGGAGCCAAAAACATTCAGTACTTC.

This clonotype showed up many times. This chain uses TRBV29-1 with TRBJ2-1; D is unclear. V was cut by 4 bases and J by 0 bases, with 7 bases left in between. Germline CDR1 SQVTM, CDR2 ANQGSEA. The CDR3 totals 13 residues. CDR3 amino acids: CSVGPVSYNEQFF. The CDR3, as DNA: TGCAGCGTTGGTCCCGTCTCCTACAATGAGCAGTTCTTC.

The chain recombines TRBV7-2 with TRBJ2-3, with D possibly TRBD2 on 6 matching bases. The V gene lost 1 base and the J gene lost 4 bases, with 12 bases spanning the gap. This CDR3 has 15 amino acids. Germline V gene sequence: CDR1 SGHTA, CDR2 FQGNSA. DNA for the CDR3: TGTGCCAGCAGCTTAGTCGGCGGGGTGTCAGATACGCAGTATTTT. It specifies CASSLVGGVSDTQYF. Combining the CDR3 with reference TRBV7-2 and TRBJ2-3 gives the whole variable domain GAGVSQSPSNKVTEKGKDVELRCDPISGHTALYWYRQSLGQGLEFLIYFQGNSAPDKSGLPSDRFSAERTGGSVSTLTIQRTQQEDSAVYLCASSLVGGVSDTQYFGPGTRLTVL.